This T cell receptor (beta chain) was recovered during a study of blood T cell repertoires in COVID-19. Study at large: Donors in the United States, Italy and Spain gave samples during acute or convalescent COVID-19. From T cells, B-cell-depleted T cells, or PBMCs came the material, which was cDNA or gDNA.

This CDR3 has 15 amino acids. J gave up 8 bases and V 0 bases, and 7 bases lay outside the gene matches. The germline V gene has CDR1 KGHSH and CDR2 LQKENI. Produced via immunoSEQ multiplex PCR; TCRdb's table is partial and in-frame only. This table holds around 230,000 clones, roughly 89% found once. Across 24 US areas, participants ranged in age from about 18 to 90 years. Participants' own reports of clinical history determined their cohort assignment. This TCR was sampled from a woman between 35 and 50 years old with acute COVID-19. The chain combines TRBV18 with TRBJ1-1; TRBD1 matches 9 bases. Material: PBMCs or T cells enriched from blood (not recorded which). The CDR3 is CASSPPVYRGREAFF. CDR3 nucleotides: TGTGCCAGCTCACCACCGGTTTACAGGGGGCGGGAAGCTTTCTTT.